This TCR beta chain is from a study of T cell changes during pregnancy in multiple sclerosis. The table came from immunoSEQ multiplex PCR; TCRdb's copy has only in-frame clones and leaves some out. This table holds more than 70,000 clones, 93% found once. Germline V gives CDR1 GTSNPN, CDR2 SVGIG (reference sequence). The CDR3 consists of 18 residues. The V segment lost 2 bases and the J segment 7 bases; nucleotides outside the gene matches: 14. The chain joins TRBV30 to TRBJ2-1, with TRBD2 identical over 13 bases. Source: peripheral blood, taken in the second trimester of pregnancy. This receptor was obtained from a female donor with multiple sclerosis, enrolled in a pregnancy study. CDR3 coding DNA: TGTGCCTGGAGTCCGGATCAGGGACTAGCGGGAAGTTGGAATGAGCAGTTCTTC. Its translation is CAWSPDQGLAGSWNEQFF. Full variable domain (rest looked up from reference TRBV30 and TRBJ2-1): SQTIHQWPATLVQPVGSPLSLECTVEGTSNPNLYWYRQAAGRGLQLLFYSVGIGQISSEVPQNLSASRPQDRQFILSSKKLLLSDSGFYLCAWSPDQGLAGSWNEQFFGPGTRLTVL.